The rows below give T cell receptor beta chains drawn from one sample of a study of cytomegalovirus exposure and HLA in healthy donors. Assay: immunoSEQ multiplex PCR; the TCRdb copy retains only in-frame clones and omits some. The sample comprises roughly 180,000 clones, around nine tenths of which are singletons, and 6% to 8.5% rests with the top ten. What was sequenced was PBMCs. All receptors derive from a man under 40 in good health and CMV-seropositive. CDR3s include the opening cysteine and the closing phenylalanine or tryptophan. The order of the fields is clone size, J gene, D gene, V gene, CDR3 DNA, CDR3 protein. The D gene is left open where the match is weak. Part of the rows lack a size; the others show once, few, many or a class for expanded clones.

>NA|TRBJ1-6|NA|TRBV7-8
TGTGCCAGCAGCTTAGTAGGAGATTCACCCCTCCACTTT
CASSLVGDSPLHF
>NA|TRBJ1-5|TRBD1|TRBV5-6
TGTGCCAGCAGCTTCGGGGACAGGGGGTTTGAGCCCCAGCATTTT
CASSFGDRGFEPQHF
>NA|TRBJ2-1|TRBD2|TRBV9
TGTGCCAGCAGCGGGAACGGGAGGGCCTTCGGTGAGCAGTTCTTC
CASSGNGRAFGEQFF
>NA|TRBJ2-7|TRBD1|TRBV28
TGTGCCAGCACTGGGACAGGGGGTGGATCCCCCTCCTACGAGCAGTACTTC
CASTGTGGGSPSYEQYF
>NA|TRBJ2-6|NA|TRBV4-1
TGCGCCAGCAGCCAAGATGACACTGGGGCCAACGTCCTGACTTTC
CASSQDDTGANVLTF
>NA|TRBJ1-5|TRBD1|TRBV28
TGTGCCAGCAGTTCTTTGGACAGGGACTATCAGCCCCAGCATTTT
CASSSLDRDYQPQHF
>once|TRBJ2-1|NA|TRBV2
TGTGCCAGCAGTAGGGACGCCAATGAGCAGTTCTTC
CASSRDANEQFF
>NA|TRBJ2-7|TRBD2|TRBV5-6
TGTGCCAGCAGCTTGGCCCTAGCGGGTTCTATGGGGGAGCAGTACTTC
CASSLALAGSMGEQYF
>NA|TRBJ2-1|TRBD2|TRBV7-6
TGTGCCAGCAGCCCCAATTATGGGCGGGAGAGGAATGAGCAGTTCTTC
CASSPNYGRERNEQFF
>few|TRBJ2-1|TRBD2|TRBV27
TGTGCCAGCAGTTCCGGGACTAGCGGGGAGGGGGAGCAGTTCTTC
CASSSGTSGEGEQFF
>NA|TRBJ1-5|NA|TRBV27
TGTGCCAGCAGTTTATCCCAGGATCATAGCAATCAGCCCCAGCATTTT
CASSLSQDHSNQPQHF
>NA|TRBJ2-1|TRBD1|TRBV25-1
TGTGCCAGCAGTGCCCGCTCCGGGACAGGGGAGGGATTGGGTGAGCAGTTCTTC
CASSARSGTGEGLGEQFF
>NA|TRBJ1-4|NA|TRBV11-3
TGTGCCAGCAGCTTGACCACAGGGAACGAAAAACTGTTTTTT
CASSLTTGNEKLFF
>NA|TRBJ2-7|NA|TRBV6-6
TGTGCCAGCAGTTACTCAACTGGGATTAACGAGCAGTACTTC
CASSYSTGINEQYF
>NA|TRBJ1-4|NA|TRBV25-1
TGTGCCAGCAGTGACCCCTCACTAGCAACTAATGAAAAACTGTTTTTT
CASSDPSLATNEKLFF
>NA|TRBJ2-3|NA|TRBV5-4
TGTGCCAGCAGCTTGGATATGGCGACAGATACGCAGTATTTT
CASSLDMATDTQYF
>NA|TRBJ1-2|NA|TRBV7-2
TGTGCCAGCAGTCTGTCCCTGTATGGCTACACCTTC
CASSLSLYGYTF
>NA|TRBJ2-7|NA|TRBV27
TGTGCCAGCAGTTTAAACCCAGGACCTCCCTACGAGCAGTACTTC
CASSLNPGPPYEQYF
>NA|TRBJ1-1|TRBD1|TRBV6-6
TGTGCCACCCAGACAGGGCGGGCTACTGAAGCTTTCTTT
CATQTGRATEAFF
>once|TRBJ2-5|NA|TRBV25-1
TGTGCCAGCAGTGGTAGTCCCGGGACCATCGATGGGACCCAGTACTTC
CASSGSPGTIDGTQYF
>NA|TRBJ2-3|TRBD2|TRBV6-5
TGTGCCAGCAGTTATCGAGCTGGAGCGGGAGTAAATACGCAGTATTTT
CASSYRAGAGVNTQYF
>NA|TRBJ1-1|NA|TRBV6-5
TGTGCCAGCAGCCAGATACAGGGCACTGAAGCTTTCTTT
CASSQIQGTEAFF
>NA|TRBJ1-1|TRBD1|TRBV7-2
TGTGCCAGCAGCCCAGTACAGGGGCGGAGTGAAGCTTTCTTT
CASSPVQGRSEAFF
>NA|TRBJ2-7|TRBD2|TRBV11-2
TGTGCCAGCAGCTTAGATGCGGGAGCCTACGAGCAGTACTTC
CASSLDAGAYEQYF
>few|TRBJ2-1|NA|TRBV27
TGTGCCAGCAGTATTGGAGAGTACAATGAGCAGTTCTTC
CASSIGEYNEQFF
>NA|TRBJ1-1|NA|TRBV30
TGTGCCTGGAACGAACAGGGGAACACTGAAGCTTTCTTT
CAWNEQGNTEAFF
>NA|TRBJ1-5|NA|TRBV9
TGTGCCAGCAGCGTTGGGCAGTGGGGCGATCAGCCCCAGCATTTT
CASSVGQWGDQPQHF
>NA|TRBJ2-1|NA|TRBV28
TGTGCCAGCAGTTCTAGGGGGAATGAGCAGTTCTTC
CASSSRGNEQFF
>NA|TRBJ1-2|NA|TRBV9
TGTGCCAGCAGCGCGGGACTCCTCTATGGCTACACCTTC
CASSAGLLYGYTF
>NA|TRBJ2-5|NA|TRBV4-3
TGCGCCAGCAGCCTCTCGGTGAGAGAGACCCAGTACTTC
CASSLSVRETQYF
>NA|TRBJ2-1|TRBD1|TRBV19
TGTGCCAGTAGTATCCGGGGACAGCTCAACAATGAGCAGTTCTTC
CASSIRGQLNNEQFF
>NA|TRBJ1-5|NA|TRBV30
TGTGCCTGGAGTATCCGCACGGATCAGCCCCAGCATTTT
CAWSIRTDQPQHF
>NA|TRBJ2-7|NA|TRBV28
TGTGCCAGCAGCATCCGCGTCGGTTCCTACGAGCAGTACTTC
CASSIRVGSYEQYF
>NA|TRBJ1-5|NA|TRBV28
TGTGCCAGCAGTTGGGAACGGAGAGCTCAAGCCCAGCATTTT
CASSWERRAQAQHF
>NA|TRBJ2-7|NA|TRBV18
TGTGCCAGCTCACCCGACAGGAATTCCTACGAGCAGTACTTC
CASSPDRNSYEQYF
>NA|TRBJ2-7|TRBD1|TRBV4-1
TGCGCCAGCAGCCAACCGGGACAGGGGGACTACGAGCAGTACTTC
CASSQPGQGDYEQYF
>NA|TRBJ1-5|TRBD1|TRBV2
TGTGCCAGCAGGCACGGGACAGGGGGCAATCAGCCCCAGCATTTT
CASRHGTGGNQPQHF
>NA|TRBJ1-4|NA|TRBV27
TGTGCCAGCAGTTTATGGGCCGGACGGGAAAAACTGTTTTTT
CASSLWAGREKLFF
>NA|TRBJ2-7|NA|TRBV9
TGTGCCAGCAGCGTAGCGGGATCCTACTCCTACGAGCAGTACTTC
CASSVAGSYSYEQYF
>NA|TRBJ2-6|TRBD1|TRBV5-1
TGCGCCAGCAGCTTGGCCGGGACAGGGGGCGCTGGGGCCAACGTCCTGACTTTC
CASSLAGTGGAGANVLTF